Listed here are 20 T cell receptor beta chains from one sample, sequenced in a study of T-cell reconstitution after alpha-beta-depleted transplantation in children. Preparing the TCRbeta library involved the use of unique molecular identifiers. TCRdb redid the calling of the PCR reads with MiXCR, one entry per CDR3 protein. The top ten hold approximately 5% of the sample, which has about 830,000 distinct CDR3 sequences, roughly 15% seen once. Sequenced material: PBMCs, mostly from graft donor cells, taken 360 days after TCRalphabeta/CD19-depleted stem cell transplant. These receptors originate from a male patient aged 10-17 years who had a stem cell transplant for acute lymphoblastic leukemia, so the T cells may come from the graft donor.

A few counts support this clonotype. V and J are TRBV12-3 or TRBV12-4 and TRBJ2-5, with D perhaps given as TRBD1 or TRBD2 (6 bases each). V was shortened by 0 bases and J by 5 bases, with 16 bases between the two germline ends. The CDR3 contains 16 residues. The CDR3 nucleotides read TGTGCCAGCAGTTTAGCCCACCTGGGGGGCGCGGAGACCCAGTACTTC. Its translation: CASSLAHLGGAETQYF.

This chain connects TRBV12-3 or TRBV12-4 to TRBJ2-3, with 13 nucleotides matching TRBD2. Germline trimming cut 1 base from V and 0 bases from J; bases unmatched to any gene: 4. This CDR3 comprises 18 residues. CDR3 nucleotides: TGTGCCAGCAGTTTAGGGGGACTAGCGGGAACAAGCACAGATACGCAGTATTTT. Translating it yields CASSLGGLAGTSTDTQYF.

J is TRBJ1-5 and V is TRBV19; no definite D call. The CDR3 consists of 16 residues. V lost 7 bases and J 0 bases, leaving 16 bases between the germline ends. CDR1 and CDR2 from the germline V gene are LNHDA and SQIVND (reference sequence). This CDR3 is CASTLLALGSNQPQHF. In nucleotides, the CDR3 is TGTGCCAGTACCCTCCTGGCCCTGGGTAGCAATCAGCCCCAGCATTTT.

J is TRBJ2-5 and V is TRBV2; D not certain. V lost 4 bases and J 3 bases, leaving 9 bases between the germline ends. Per germline, CDR1 SNHLY and CDR2 FYNNEI. The CDR3 has 13 amino acids. CDR3 coding DNA: TGTGCCAGCAGTGTACCTTTAAAAGAGACCCAGTACTTC. Protein product: CASSVPLKETQYF.

J is TRBJ2-1 and V is TRBV5-1, with 9 bases identical to TRBD2. V shed 0 bases, J shed 2 bases, and the junction held 3 bases outside the gene matches. The CDR3 sequence is 16 residues long. Germline-derived CDR1 and CDR2 are SGHRS and YFSETQ. CDR3 sequence: CASSLAAGGAYNEQFF. The DNA of the CDR3 is TGCGCCAGCAGCTTGGCCGCGGGAGGGGCCTACAATGAGCAGTTCTTC. The full variable domain, with the rest looked up from reference TRBV5-1 and TRBJ2-1, is KAGVTQTPRYLIKTRGQQVTLSCSPISGHRSVSWYQQTPGQGLQFLFEYFSETQRNKGNFPGRFSGRQFSNSRSEMNVSTLELGDSALYLCASSLAAGGAYNEQFFGPGTRLTVL.

This clonotype was observed a few times. The chain employs TRBV20-1 and TRBJ2-7, with no clear D. The germline CDR1 and CDR2 sequences are DFQATT and SNEGSKA (reference sequence). V was pared by 3 bases and J by 3 bases, with 9 bases between. The CDR3 sequence is 12 residues long. CDR3 in amino acids: CSARGFYYEQYF. CDR3 nucleotide sequence: TGCAGTGCTAGGGGCTTCTACTACGAGCAGTACTTC.

The chain is built from TRBV6-1 and TRBJ2-2; TRBD2 matches at 7 bases. CDR3 length equals 16 residues. Germline CDR1 is MNHNS and CDR2 is SASEGT. V lost 6 bases to trimming and J lost 4 bases; unmatched junction nucleotides: 11. CDR3 region: CASRPFNPGGTGELFF. The CDR3 bases are TGTGCCAGCAGACCCTTTAACCCGGGGGGCACCGGGGAGCTGTTTTTT.

This clonotype has just a few counts. The chain has TRBV7-9 and TRBJ1-2, with 7 positions matching TRBD1. The CDR3 is 15 residues long. The J segment lost 6 bases and the V segment lost 5 bases, leaving 12 bases of the junction unmatched. Germline V gene lookup returns CDR1 SEHNR and CDR2 FQNEAQ (reference sequence). The CDR3 is CASSPYTDRVHGYTF. The CDR3 DNA reads TGTGCCAGCAGCCCGTATACTGACAGGGTACATGGCTACACCTTC.

This clonotype has at least ten counts. The chain joins TRBV20-1 to TRBJ2-7, with D uncertain. The CDR3 has 12 amino acids. From germline, CDR1 is DFQATT and CDR2 SNEGSKA (reference sequence). V gave up 4 bases and J gave up 4 bases, with 11 bases separating them. The CDR3 here is CSATDTGYEQYF. The CDR3 nucleotides read TGCAGTGCTACTGACACCGGATACGAGCAGTACTTC.

There are a few counts of this clonotype. This chain uses TRBV7-9 with TRBJ2-1; D is possibly TRBD1 (5 bases). Germline V CDR1 and CDR2: SEHNR, FQNEAQ (reference sequence). V gave up 1 base and J gave up 6 bases, with 10 bases separating them. The CDR3 sequence is 14 residues long. As DNA, the CDR3 is TGTGCCAGCAGCTTAGTTTTGGGGCCCAATGAGCAGTTCTTC. Translation gives CASSLVLGPNEQFF.

In its sample, this clonotype was seen once. The chain employs TRBV12-3 or TRBV12-4 and TRBJ1-1; D remains ambiguous. The CDR3 runs 15 residues. The V end lost 3 bases, the J end lost 1 base, and 12 bases lay between the germline ends. This CDR3 is CASSFVYGKNTEAFF. CDR3 bases: TGTGCCAGCAGTTTTGTCTACGGTAAGAACACTGAAGCTTTCTTT.

This clonotype has a handful of counts. The V and J genes are TRBV12-3 or TRBV12-4 and TRBJ2-2; D tentatively reads TRBD1 or TRBD2 (5 bases each). The CDR3 has 15 amino acids. With 5 bases removed from V and 0 bases from J, the gap between germline ends came to 10 bases. CDR3 in DNA: TGTGCCAGCAGTCCGGGACCTTCGAACACCGGGGAGCTGTTTTTT. Translated: CASSPGPSNTGELFF.

The V and J genes are TRBV24-1 and TRBJ2-3; 12 bases match TRBD2. J lost 5 bases, V lost 4 bases, and 6 bases had no gene match. The CDR3 consists of 16 residues. CDR1 and CDR2 from the germline V gene are KGHDR and SFDVKD. CDR3 coding DNA: TGTGCCACCAGTGACCTAACTAGCGGGAGGATAGATACGCAGTATTTT. Its protein is CATSDLTSGRIDTQYF.

The chain links TRBV12-3 or TRBV12-4 to TRBJ1-1; D ambiguous. This CDR3 has 14 amino acids. V lost 3 bases, J lost 0 bases, and 8 bases lay in between. CDR3 sequence: CASSFTVMNTEAFF. The CDR3 region has the DNA TGTGCCAGCAGTTTTACAGTTATGAACACTGAAGCTTTCTTT.

This chain connects TRBV7-2 to TRBJ2-3; D assignment may be TRBD1 or TRBD2 (5 bases each). V dropped 4 bases and J dropped 4 bases, with 15 bases sitting between them. There are 15 residues in the CDR3. Germline V gene data show CDR1 as SGHTA and CDR2 as FQGNSA. The CDR3 DNA follows: TGTGCCAGCAGCTCGGGACCTATGGGCGCAGATACGCAGTATTTT. Translation gives CASSSGPMGADTQYF.

The V call is TRBV12-3 or TRBV12-4, the J call TRBJ2-7; D is unresolved. The V end was cut by 5 bases, the J end by 2 bases, with 10 bases between. The CDR3 is made up of 13 amino acids. The CDR3 sequence is CASSGFKTYEQYF. As DNA, the CDR3 is TGTGCCAGCAGTGGCTTTAAGACCTACGAGCAGTACTTC.

The rearrangement joins TRBV5-1 to TRBJ2-7; D is possibly TRBD2 (6 bases). The V end was cut by 0 bases, the J end by 5 bases, with 12 bases between. The germline V gene has CDR1 SGHRS and CDR2 YFSETQ. CDR3 length equals 14 residues. The CDR3 DNA follows: TGCGCCAGCAGCTTGGATACGGGAGTAGACGAGCAGTACTTC. Its translation: CASSLDTGVDEQYF.

The genes are TRBV12-3 or TRBV12-4 and TRBJ2-2, with D maybe TRBD2 (5 bases). Trimming took off 2 bases at V and 3 bases at J, with 10 bases between the two ends. The CDR3 sequence is 15 residues long. CDR3 DNA: TGTGCCAGCAGTTTACGTAGCGCGCACACCGGGGAGCTGTTTTTT. It translates to CASSLRSAHTGELFF.

This clonotype was detected only a few times. This chain links TRBV18 with TRBJ2-6, with D maybe TRBD2 (5 bases). V was cut by 7 bases and J by 4 bases, with 14 bases left in between. Germline assignment: CDR1 KGHSH and CDR2 LQKENI. The CDR3 is 15 amino acids. CDR3 nucleotides: TGTGCCAGCTTTTCGACCGGAGGAGGGGCCAACGTCCTGACTTTC. This codes for CASFSTGGGANVLTF. Full variable domain (missing parts from reference TRBV18 and TRBJ2-6): NAGVMQNPRHLVRRRGQEARLRCSPMKGHSHVYWYRQLPEEGLKFMVYLQKENIIDESGMPKERFSAEFPKEGPSILRIQQVVRGDSAAYFCASFSTGGGANVLTFGAGSRLTVL.

This clonotype was observed a handful of times. The V gene is TRBV15, the J gene TRBJ1-5; D perhaps matches TRBD1 (5 bases). CDR1 is LNHNV and CDR2 is YYDKDF in the germline V gene (reference sequence). CDR3 size: 18 residues. V was cut by 1 base and J by 5 bases, with 21 bases left in between. Written as DNA, the CDR3 is TGTGCCACCAGCAGAGTATCAGGGATGGTCCCGGACCATCAGCCCCAGCATTTT. This encodes CATSRVSGMVPDHQPQHF.